This TCR beta chain was observed in a study of T cell responses to AZD1222 COVID-19 vaccine. With respect to this clone: As yet, its antigen is unknown.

The CDR3 is made up of 22 amino acids. V was pared by 0 bases and J by 8 bases, with 22 bases of the junction left unmatched. Germline CDR1 reads SGHTA; CDR2 reads FQGTGA. Overall study findings and caveats: Repertoire sampling was restricted to post-peak T cell response timepoints. Variant regions that are unmutated are reportedly the target of nearly half of spike-specific TCRs. Vaccination with two AZD1222 doses was followed by a rise in Spike-specific TCR breadth and depth. Females made up more of the donors, who were largely white British, and clonal diversity may have come out too low.

Some clones are missing from TCRdb's copy, which holds only in-frame ones; the method was immunoSEQ multiplex PCR. The sample carries roughly 140,000 clones, about nine tenths recorded once. The sample here was peripheral blood, taken on day 0 of AZD1222 vaccination. This rearrangement joins TRBV7-3 to TRBJ1-4, with TRBD1 matching over 12 bases. This sequence was found in an adult in good health. The CDR3 DNA sequence: TGTGCCAGCAGCTTAACTTATCGGGCCCTCTACTCTGGGACAGGGGGCCCAGAAAAACTGTTTTTT. This encodes CASSLTYRALYSGTGGPEKLFF.